The 22 T cell receptor beta chains below all came from one sample that was sequenced in a study of OX40 agonist ivuxolimab in advanced cancers. The table came from immunoSEQ multiplex PCR; TCRdb's copy has only in-frame clones and leaves some out. Of approximately 61,000 clones in the sample, around nine tenths are singletons; the top ten hold 15% to 20%. The sample was CD4+ or CD8+ T cells sorted from blood, taken in a trial of the OX40 agonist ivuxolimab. The receptors derive from an adult with an advanced solid tumor such as melanoma, head and neck, liver or kidney cancer.

The chain is built from TRBV7-6 and TRBJ2-7, with 10 nucleotides matching TRBD2. Trimming cost V 5 bases and J 6 bases; bases outside gene matches: 4. CDR3 length: 13 residues. CDR1 SGHVS and CDR2 FNYEAQ come from the germline V gene. CDR3 sequence (DNA): TGTGCCAGCAGCGATGGGACTAGCGCCGAGCAGTACTTC. This sequence encodes CASSDGTSAEQYF.

V gene TRBV11-2 combines with J gene TRBJ2-7; D is unresolved. The CDR3 loop spans 12 amino acids. The germline V gene has CDR1 SGHAT and CDR2 FQNNGV. Trimming took 6 bases from V and 5 from J, leaving 11 bases between them. The CDR3 DNA reads as TGTGCCAGCAGAACCCTAGGCCACGAGCAGTACTTC. Amino acids: CASRTLGHEQYF.

Only one count was recorded for this clone. The chain carries TRBV11-3 and TRBJ2-3; D unresolved. Germline assignment: CDR1 SGHNT and CDR2 YENEEA. V gave up 1 base and J gave up 3 bases, with 5 bases separating them. The CDR3 runs 13 residues. CDR3 sequence (DNA): TGTGCCAGCAGCTTAGTCACTACAGATACGCAGTATTTT. Its translation is CASSLVTTDTQYF.

This chain connects TRBV12-5 to TRBJ2-3, with 7 nucleotides matching TRBD1. The V and J ends lost 2 bases and 4 bases, in that order; junction bases with no gene match: 9. There are 16 residues in the CDR3. CDR1 is LGHNT, CDR2 FRNRAP, per germline. The CDR3 DNA is TGTGCTAGTGGTTTGCCCTTACGTACAGGGGCAGATACGCAGTATTTT. Protein: CASGLPLRTGADTQYF.

This clone is deemed medium-sized. The V gene is TRBV2, the J gene TRBJ2-7; D is undetermined. The CDR3 has 12 amino acids. The germline CDR1 and CDR2 sequences are SNHLY and FYNNEI. V was pared by 3 bases and J by 0 bases, with 3 bases between. CDR3 sequence reads: CASSDRSYEQYF. Here the CDR3 DNA reads TGTGCCAGCAGTGACCGCTCCTACGAGCAGTACTTC.

Of note for this clone: An end of the junction differs from the germline gene, which may be a read error. The chain links TRBV7-7 to TRBJ2-5; either TRBD1 or TRBD2 may supply D (7 bases each). The CDR3 consists of 15 residues. Per germline, CDR1 SSHAT and CDR2 FNYEAQ (reference sequence). In DNA form, the CDR3 reads TGTGCTAGCAGCTTAGGGGGCGGGAGAAAGGGGACCCAGTACTTC. Protein product: CASSLGGGRKGTQYF.

The chain employs TRBV5-3 and TRBJ1-2; D is possibly TRBD1 (5 bases). TRBV5-3 is sorted into the ORF group, with uncertain function. Trimming pared 1 base from V and 7 bases from J, leaving 32 bases between. The CDR3 has 20 residues. In DNA, the CDR3 is TGTGCCAGAAGCTTGAAAAGGGGCTGCGGTAGAGACCCTTCCTCCCCTGGCTACACCTTC. Protein product: CARSLKRGCGRDPSSPGYTF.

The chain employs TRBV6-6 and TRBJ2-7; D gene unclear. This CDR3 contains 12 residues. The V gene lost 5 bases and the J gene lost 0 bases, with 5 bases spanning the gap. Per germline, CDR1 MNHNY and CDR2 SVGAGI (reference sequence). The CDR3 DNA is TGTGCCAGCAGTGCCCTCTCCTACGAGCAGTACTTC. Its protein is CASSALSYEQYF.

The chain carries TRBV4-1 and TRBJ1-2; D is unresolved. CDR3 length: 14 residues. The ends were cut back, 0 bases at V and 5 bases at J, with 10 bases in the middle. Germline CDR1 is MGHRA and CDR2 is YSYEKL. DNA for the CDR3: TGCGCCAGCAGCCAAGATATCGTGGGGTATGGCTACACCTTC. It specifies CASSQDIVGYGYTF.

This clone has more than one count but fewer than ten. This CDR3 is CASSSGTSGANVLTF. Written as DNA, the CDR3 is TGTGCCAGCAGCTCAGGGACCTCCGGGGCCAACGTCCTGACTTTC. The chain uses TRBV7-3 and TRBJ2-6; D could derive from TRBD1 or TRBD2 (5 bases each). The CDR3 extends over 15 amino acids. Germline V gene data show CDR1 as SGHTA and CDR2 as FQGTGA. Trimming pared 4 bases from V and 4 bases from J, leaving 11 bases between.

The chain links TRBV6-1 to TRBJ1-5; 7 bases are a match to TRBD1. The length of the CDR3 is 15 residues. V lost 2 bases and J lost 4; bases outside the gene matches: 5. CDR1 is MNHNS, CDR2 SASEGT, per germline. The DNA for the CDR3 is TGTGCCAGCAGTGAATTGGGGACAGTAAATCAGCCCCAGCATTTT. It yields the protein CASSELGTVNQPQHF.

The rearrangement links TRBV7-9 to TRBJ2-2, with TRBD1 identical over 9 bases. Germline V gene lookup returns CDR1 SEHNR and CDR2 FQNEAQ (reference sequence). V shed 11 bases and J 5 bases; nucleotides not matched to a gene: 9. This CDR3 contains 14 residues. CDR3 sequence (DNA): TGTGCCCTACAGGGGGCCGCGGGGACCGGGGAGCTGTTTTTT. Translation: CALQGAAGTGELFF.

The V gene is TRBV29-1, the J gene TRBJ1-1; 7 bases agree with TRBD1. J lost 4 bases, V lost 5 bases, and 13 bases had no gene match. The CDR3 is 15 amino acids. The germline CDR1 and CDR2 sequences are SQVTM and ANQGSEA. The chain's CDR3 is CSVLASGGRGTEAFF. The CDR3, as DNA: TGCAGCGTTTTGGCCTCAGGGGGTCGGGGCACTGAAGCTTTCTTT. Filled out from reference TRBV29-1 and TRBJ1-1, the complete variable domain reads SAVISQKPSRDICQRGTSLTIQCQVDSQVTMMFWYRQQPGQSLTLIATANQGSEATYESGFVIDKFPISRPNLTFSTLTVSNMSPEDSSIYLCSVLASGGRGTEAFFGQGTRLTVV.

The chain is built from TRBV6-5 and TRBJ2-2; TRBD2 might be the D (5 bases). This CDR3 is 15 amino acids long. Germline loops: CDR1 MNHEY, CDR2 SVGAGI. Trimming left V 2 bases short and J 5 bases short, with 12 bases between. CDR3 in DNA: TGTGCCAGCAGTTACGGCGACGGGGTGACCGGGGAGCTGTTTTTT. Protein: CASSYGDGVTGELFF.

The rearrangement joins TRBV7-9 to TRBJ2-7, with D maybe TRBD2 (6 bases). Germline values: CDR1 SEHNR, CDR2 FQNEAQ (reference sequence). The CDR3 sequence is 14 residues long. Trimming left V 3 bases short and J 7 bases short, with 16 bases between. CDR3: CASSFPGERKEQYF. CDR3 nucleotide sequence: TGTGCCAGCAGCTTCCCGGGAGAGCGGAAAGAGCAGTACTTC.

The chain joins TRBV4-2 to TRBJ1-1; D remains ambiguous. CDR3 length equals 15 residues. V was cut by 3 bases and J by 4 bases, with 15 bases left in between. CDR1 and CDR2 from the germline V gene are LGHNA and YNFKEQ. CDR3 residues: CASSQGLGMSTEAFF. In DNA form, the CDR3 reads TGTGCCAGCAGCCAGGGTTTGGGGATGAGCACTGAAGCTTTCTTT.

The rearrangement links TRBV7-9 to TRBJ2-2, with 9 bases that match TRBD2. CDR1 is SEHNR and CDR2 is FQNEAQ in the germline V gene (reference sequence). This CDR3 is built from 15 residues. The junction had 1 base not matched to a gene; V was cut back by 5 bases and J by 0 bases. The CDR3 spells CASSPSGANTGELFF. Written as DNA, the CDR3 is TGTGCCAGCAGCCCTAGCGGGGCGAACACCGGGGAGCTGTTTTTT.

The chain employs TRBV6-5 and TRBJ2-1; D not certain. The CDR3 length is 16 residues. V lost 0 bases and J lost 2, with 11 bases in between. The germline V gene has CDR1 MNHEY and CDR2 SVGAGI. CDR3 residues: CASSYSKGPPYNEQFF. The CDR3 DNA reads TGTGCCAGCAGTTACTCGAAAGGGCCACCCTACAATGAGCAGTTCTTC.

The chain couples TRBV15 to TRBJ2-1; 7 bases are shared with TRBD1. The junction had 5 bases not matched to a gene; V was cut back by 0 bases and J by 3 bases. The CDR3 length is 16 residues. Germline V lookup: CDR1 LNHNV, CDR2 YYDKDF (reference sequence). The CDR3 spells CATSRDGQGVYNEQFF. The CDR3 DNA reads as TGTGCCACCAGCAGAGATGGGCAGGGGGTCTACAATGAGCAGTTCTTC.

Concerning this clone itself: One junction end does not reproduce the germline sequence, and a read error may be involved. The chain is built from TRBV7-3 and TRBJ1-1; D is unclear. The CDR3 is 13 residues long. The germline CDR1 and CDR2 sequences are SGHTA and FQGTGA. The CDR3 DNA reads as TGTGCCAGCAGCCCAAGTACCAACAGTGAAGCTTTCTTT. Protein product: CASSPSTNSEAFF. Supplemented by reference TRBV7-3 and TRBJ1-1, the full variable domain reads GAGVSQTPSNKVTEKGKYVELRCDPISGHTALYWYRQSLGQGPEFLIYFQGTGAADDSGLPNDRFFAVRPEGSVSTLKIQRTERGDSAVYLCASSPSTNSEAFFGQGTRLTVV.

J is TRBJ2-7 and V is TRBV5-4; TRBD2 might be the D (5 bases). The CDR3 runs to 13 residues. V dropped 4 bases and J dropped 4 bases, with 12 bases sitting between them. The germline CDR1 and CDR2 sequences are SGHNT and YYREEE (reference sequence). This CDR3 is CASSPDPGYEQYF. The CDR3 bases are TGTGCCAGCAGCCCGGACCCGGGATACGAGCAGTACTTC.

This chain links TRBV7-9 with TRBJ2-2; D remains unclear. V was trimmed by 3 bases and J by 3 bases, leaving 2 bases between them. Germline-derived CDR1 and CDR2 are SEHNR and FQNEAQ (reference sequence). The CDR3 is 12 amino acids. CDR3 sequence: CASSFYTGELFF. Here the CDR3 DNA reads TGTGCCAGCAGCTTCTACACCGGGGAGCTGTTTTTT.